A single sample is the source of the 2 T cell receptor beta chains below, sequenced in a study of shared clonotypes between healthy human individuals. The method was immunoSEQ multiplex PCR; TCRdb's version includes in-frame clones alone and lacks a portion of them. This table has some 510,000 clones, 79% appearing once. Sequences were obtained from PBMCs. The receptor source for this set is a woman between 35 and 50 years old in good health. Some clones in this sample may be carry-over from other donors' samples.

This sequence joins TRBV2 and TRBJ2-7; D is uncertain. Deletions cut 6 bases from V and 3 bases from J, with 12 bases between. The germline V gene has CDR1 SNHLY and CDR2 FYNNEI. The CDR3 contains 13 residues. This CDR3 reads CASRALVLYEQYF. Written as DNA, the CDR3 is TGTGCCAGCAGGGCCCTAGTTCTCTACGAGCAGTACTTC.

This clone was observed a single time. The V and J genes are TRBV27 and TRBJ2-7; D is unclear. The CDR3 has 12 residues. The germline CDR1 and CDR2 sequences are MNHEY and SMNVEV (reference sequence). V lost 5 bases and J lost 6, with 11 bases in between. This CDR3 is CASSSALGEQYF. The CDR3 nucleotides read TGTGCCAGCAGTAGCGCGTTGGGCGAGCAGTACTTC.